Given below is one TCR beta chain in context. A few counts support this clonotype. The antigen it recognizes is unknown. Qualities for individual bases were not recorded, and no much larger clone is one base off. V is clipped by 0 bases and J by 2 bases, and the sequence between their germline boundaries is 12 bases long. As encoded in the germline V gene, CDR1 is SGHDN while CDR2 is FVKESK. Counted from cysteine to phenylalanine, this CDR3 has 16 amino acids. This entry keeps only the CDR3 DNA: 48 bases, framed from base 1. This sample was taken from a study of T-cell reconstitution after alpha-beta-depleted transplantation in children (dated by TCRdb to the mid-2010s). Background on the whole study: T-cell immune reconstitution after TCRalphabeta/CD19-depleted allogeneic hematopoietic cell transplantation in children was quantitatively tracked in the study by means of TCR repertoire profiling.

Libraries were prepared through PCR. TCRdb names Illumina HiSeq 2500 as the instrument used. To normalize quantification of the TCRbeta repertoire, the TCR libraries were built with molecular barcoding that relied on unique molecular identifiers. TCRdb trimmed public reads at Q25 via fastp, called clones via MiXCR and kept in-frame beta chains. Each CDR3 protein appears once, grouped with its most common genes and DNA. The sample table shows approximately 420,000 distinct CDR3 sequences, and approximately 11% are seen once. About 5% of the sample rests with the top ten. This specimen was PBMCs from the stem cell graft donor, taken from the stem cell graft. The V and J genes are TRBV14 and TRBJ2-3, and perhaps TRBD1 as D gene, on 5 matching bases. The clonotype comes from a human donor who donated a stem cell graft to a child with acute myeloid leukemia. The CDR3 here reads CASSQEESTDTDTQYF. In nucleotides, the sequence is TGTGCCAGCAGCCAAGAGGAATCGACAGACACAGATACGCAGTATTTT.